The T cell receptor (beta chain) under discussion was sequenced for a study of T-cell reconstitution after alpha-beta-depleted transplantation in children. Unique molecular identifiers were built into the TCRbeta library. TCRdb analysed the PCR reads with MiXCR anew, one entry per CDR3 protein. The table includes approximately 270,000 distinct CDR3 sequences, about 24% detected once. The study, taken as a whole, reports: Reportedly, alpha-beta T cells present about two months post-transplant originated from several hundred expanded clones of graft origin.

This clonotype was picked up many times. Its antigen remains unidentified. The CDR3 runs 12 residues. Trimming shortened V by 4 bases and J by 6 bases, and 7 bases separated the two germline ends. Germline-derived CDR1 and CDR2 are MDHEN and SYDVKM. The J gene is TRBJ2-1, the V gene TRBV28; possibly TRBD2 for D (6 bases). Source: PBMCs, mostly from graft donor cells, taken 360 days after TCRalphabeta/CD19-depleted stem cell transplant. The sequence was collected from a female patient aged 2 to 10 who had a stem cell transplant for congenital amegakaryocytic thrombocytopenia, so the T cells may come from the graft donor. The CDR3 is CASSSGGNEQFF. CDR3 nucleotide sequence: TGTGCCAGCAGTTCCGGGGGCAATGAGCAGTTCTTC.